The entry that follows covers one T cell receptor beta chain sequence. Its antigen is unknown. This entry is derived from a study of T cell repertoires in cytomegalovirus infection. Overall study: Recently identified HLA-C-restricted CMV epitopes were used, and well-studied HLA-B-restricted CMV epitopes were used as well. Public TCR beta signatures indicated both CMV infection and matching HLA type.

With 5 bases clipped from V and 5 bases from J, the junction kept 7 bases outside the gene matches. Looked up from germline, CDR1 is MNHEY and CDR2 is SMNVEV (reference sequence). The CDR3 has 16 residues. From the reads, TCRdb called clonotypes with MiXCR, one entry per CDR3 protein. In the table there are around 360,000 distinct CDR3 sequences, about 35% of which are singletons. This sequence originates from a human donor in good health (CMV status not recorded). Some clones in this sample may be carry-over from other donors' samples. This sequence joins TRBV27 and TRBJ2-7, with 15 bases matching TRBD2. The specimen comprised cultured PBMCs, sampled from culture after CMV antigen stimulation. CDR3 region: CASSPGLAGGLNEQYF. CDR3 bases: TGTGCCAGCAGTCCAGGACTAGCGGGAGGGTTGAACGAGCAGTACTTC.